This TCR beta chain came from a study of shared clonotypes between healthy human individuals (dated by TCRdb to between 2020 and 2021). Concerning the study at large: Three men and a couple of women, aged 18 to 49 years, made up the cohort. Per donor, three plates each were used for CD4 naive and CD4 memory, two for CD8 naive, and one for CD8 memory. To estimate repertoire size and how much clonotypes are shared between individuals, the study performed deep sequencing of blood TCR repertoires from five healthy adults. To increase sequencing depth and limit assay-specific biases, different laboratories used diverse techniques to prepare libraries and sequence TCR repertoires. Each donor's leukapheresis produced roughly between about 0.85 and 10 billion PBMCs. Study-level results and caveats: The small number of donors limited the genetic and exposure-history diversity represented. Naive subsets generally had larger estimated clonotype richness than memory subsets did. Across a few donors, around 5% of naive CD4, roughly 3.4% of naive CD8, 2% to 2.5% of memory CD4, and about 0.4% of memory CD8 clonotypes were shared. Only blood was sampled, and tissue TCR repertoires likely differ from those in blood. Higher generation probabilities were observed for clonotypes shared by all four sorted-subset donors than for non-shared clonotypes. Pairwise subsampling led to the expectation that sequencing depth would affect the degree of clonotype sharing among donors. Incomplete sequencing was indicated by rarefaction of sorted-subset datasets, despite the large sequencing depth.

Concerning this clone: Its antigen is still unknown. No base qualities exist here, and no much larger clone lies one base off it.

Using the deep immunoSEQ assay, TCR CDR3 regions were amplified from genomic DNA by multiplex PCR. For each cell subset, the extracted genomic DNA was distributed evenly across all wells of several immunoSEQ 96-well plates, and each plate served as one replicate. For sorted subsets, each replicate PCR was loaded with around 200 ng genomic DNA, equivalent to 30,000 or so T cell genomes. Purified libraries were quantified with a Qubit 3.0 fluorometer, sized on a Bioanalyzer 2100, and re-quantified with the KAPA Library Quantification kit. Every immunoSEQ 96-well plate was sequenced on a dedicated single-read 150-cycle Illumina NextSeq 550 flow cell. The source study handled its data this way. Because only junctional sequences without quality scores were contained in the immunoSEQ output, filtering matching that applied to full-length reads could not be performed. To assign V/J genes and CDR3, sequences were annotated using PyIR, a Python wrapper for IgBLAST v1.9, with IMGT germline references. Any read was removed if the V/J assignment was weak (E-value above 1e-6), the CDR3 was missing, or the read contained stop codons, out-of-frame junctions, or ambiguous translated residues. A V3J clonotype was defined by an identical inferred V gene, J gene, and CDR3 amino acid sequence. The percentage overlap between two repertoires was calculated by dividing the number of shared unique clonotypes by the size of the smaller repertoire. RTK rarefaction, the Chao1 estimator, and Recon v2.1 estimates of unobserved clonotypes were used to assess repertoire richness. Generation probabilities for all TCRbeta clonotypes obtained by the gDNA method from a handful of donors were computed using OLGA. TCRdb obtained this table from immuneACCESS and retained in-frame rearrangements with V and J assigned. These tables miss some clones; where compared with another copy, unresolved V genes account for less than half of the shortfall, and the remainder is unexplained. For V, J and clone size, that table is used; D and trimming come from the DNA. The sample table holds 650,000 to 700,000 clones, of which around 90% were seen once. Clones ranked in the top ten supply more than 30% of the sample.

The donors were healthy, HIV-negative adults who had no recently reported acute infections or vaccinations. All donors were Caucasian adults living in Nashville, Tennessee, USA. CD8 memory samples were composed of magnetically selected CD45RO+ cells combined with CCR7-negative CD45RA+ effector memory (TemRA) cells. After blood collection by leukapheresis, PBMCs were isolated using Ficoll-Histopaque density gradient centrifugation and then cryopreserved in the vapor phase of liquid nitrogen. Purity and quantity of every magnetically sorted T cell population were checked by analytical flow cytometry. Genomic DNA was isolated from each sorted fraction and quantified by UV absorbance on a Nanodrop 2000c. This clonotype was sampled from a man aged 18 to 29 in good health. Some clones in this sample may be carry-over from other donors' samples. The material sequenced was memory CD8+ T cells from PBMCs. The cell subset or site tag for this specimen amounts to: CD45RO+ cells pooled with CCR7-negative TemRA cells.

The CDR3 region: CASSFSPRISSYEQYF. The nucleotide sequence is TGTGCCAGCAGTTTTTCCCCAAGGATAAGCTCCTACGAGCAGTACTTC. The chain is assembled from TRBV28 and TRBJ2-7, with an unclear D gene assignment. Counted from cysteine to phenylalanine, this CDR3 has 16 amino acids. Only the CDR3 region is kept as DNA, spanning 48 bases read in frame from base 1. Based on the germline V gene, the CDR1 and CDR2 sequences are MDHEN and SYDVKM. The V end loses 3 bases and the J end loses 0 bases, and a stretch of 15 bases separates them.